One and the same sample provided the 10 T cell receptor beta chains below, sequenced in a study of blood T cells in healthy people across ages. Next came a second PCR, run for roughly 6 to 11 cycles, which used a sample-barcoded 5' primer along with a J-beta primer mix. From the 5' RACE reads, TCRdb called clonotypes with MiXCR, one entry per CDR3 protein. This table has about 2 million distinct CDR3 sequences, just under 50% appearing once. Input material: blood. Source of these receptors: a woman aged 40 to 55 in good health.

This clonotype turned up a few times. The chain carries TRBV6-5 and TRBJ2-1, with TRBD1 matching over 8 bases. The V and J ends lost 6 bases and 12 bases, in that order; junction bases with no gene match: 10. Per germline, CDR1 MNHEY and CDR2 SVGAGI. The CDR3 spans 13 residues. The CDR3 reads CASSPGQDLGQFF. In DNA, the CDR3 is TGTGCCAGCAGCCCGGGACAGGACTTAGGGCAGTTCTTC.

This clonotype was counted only a few times. J is TRBJ2-1 and V is TRBV6-2 or TRBV6-3; D unclear. V dropped 8 bases and J dropped 7 bases, with 12 bases sitting between them. CDR3 length equals 12 residues. Germline-derived CDR1 and CDR2 are MNHEY and SVGEGT. The CDR3 DNA is TGTGCCAGCCTTCATGCGGTTAATGAGCAGTTCTTC. Protein product: CASLHAVNEQFF.

This rearrangement joins TRBV6-8 to TRBJ2-5, with 8 bases aligning to TRBD2. With the DNA end fitting TRBJ2-7 better, the J assignment may be wrong. Per germline, CDR1 MNHGY and CDR2 SAAAGT. This CDR3 region has 16 residues. The DNA of the CDR3 is TGTGCCAGCATACACCCGGGACTAGTGAGAAGGTACGAGCAGTACTTC. Protein: CASIHPGLVRRYEQYF.

About this clonotype: A read error may account for a junction end that differs from germline. The gene calls are TRBV4-3 and TRBJ1-2, with D tentatively TRBD1 (5 bases). There are 16 residues in the CDR3. The germline V gene has CDR1 LGHNA and CDR2 YSLEER. The CDR3 DNA reads TGCGCCAGCAGTCAAGCCCCGGGGGGGACGCTCTATGGCTACACCTTC. Its translation: CASSQAPGGTLYGYTF.

The V and J genes are TRBV28 and TRBJ2-7; 8 bases line up with TRBD2. The J call is in doubt because the DNA end fits TRBJ2-5 better. CDR1 and CDR2 (germline): MDHEN, SYDVKM. The CDR3 is made up of 14 amino acids. In DNA, the CDR3 is TGTGCCACCACCTTATTGGCGGGGGGAGAGACCCAGTACTTC. Protein product: CATTLLAGGETQYF.

This clonotype appeared a few times. The V gene is TRBV4-2, the J gene TRBJ2-7, with TRBD1 identical over 7 bases. Per the germline V gene, CDR1 is LGHNA and CDR2 is YNFKEQ. V dropped 4 bases and J dropped 9; count of bases not matched to a gene: 6. CDR3 size: 12 residues. CDR3 amino acids: CASSPWTGAQYF. The CDR3 DNA reads as TGTGCCAGCAGCCCCTGGACAGGAGCGCAGTACTTC.

This chain links TRBV3-1 with TRBJ2-1; D may correspond to TRBD1 or TRBD2 (5 bases each). Germline V CDR1 and CDR2: LGHDT, YNNKEL (reference sequence). CDR3 length equals 16 residues. The V end lost 4 bases, the J end lost 2 bases, and 15 bases lay between the germline ends. CDR3 in DNA: TGTGCCAGCAGCCCCCCCCTTGGGGGACCCTACAATGAGCAGTTCTTC. This translates into CASSPPLGGPYNEQFF.

At least ten counts were recorded for this clonotype. V and J are TRBV20-1 and TRBJ2-1; D unclear. V lost 4 bases to trimming and J lost 3 bases, with 10 bases between them. The CDR3 runs to 13 residues. The V gene's germline CDR1 is DFQATT and CDR2 SNEGSKA (reference sequence). The CDR3 sequence is CSATPLFYNEQFF. The CDR3 DNA sequence: TGCAGTGCTACTCCACTATTCTACAATGAGCAGTTCTTC.

This chain uses TRBV12-3 or TRBV12-4 with TRBJ1-5; 7 bases are a match to TRBD1. CDR3 length: 14 residues. V was pared by 7 bases and J by 7 bases, with 10 bases of the junction left unmatched. CDR3 coding DNA: TGTGCCAGCAAAGAACAGGGGAGGGAGCAGCCCCAGCATTTT. Its translation is CASKEQGREQPQHF.

Worth noting for this clonotype: A read error may account for a junction end that differs from germline. J is TRBJ2-7 and V is TRBV27; D may be TRBD1 (5 bases). Germline CDR1 is MNHEY and CDR2 is SMNVEV (reference sequence). The CDR3 totals 15 residues. The CDR3 loop reads CTSSFRQSSSYEQYF. Written as DNA, the CDR3 is TGTACCAGCAGTTTCAGACAGAGTAGCTCCTACGAGCAGTACTTC.